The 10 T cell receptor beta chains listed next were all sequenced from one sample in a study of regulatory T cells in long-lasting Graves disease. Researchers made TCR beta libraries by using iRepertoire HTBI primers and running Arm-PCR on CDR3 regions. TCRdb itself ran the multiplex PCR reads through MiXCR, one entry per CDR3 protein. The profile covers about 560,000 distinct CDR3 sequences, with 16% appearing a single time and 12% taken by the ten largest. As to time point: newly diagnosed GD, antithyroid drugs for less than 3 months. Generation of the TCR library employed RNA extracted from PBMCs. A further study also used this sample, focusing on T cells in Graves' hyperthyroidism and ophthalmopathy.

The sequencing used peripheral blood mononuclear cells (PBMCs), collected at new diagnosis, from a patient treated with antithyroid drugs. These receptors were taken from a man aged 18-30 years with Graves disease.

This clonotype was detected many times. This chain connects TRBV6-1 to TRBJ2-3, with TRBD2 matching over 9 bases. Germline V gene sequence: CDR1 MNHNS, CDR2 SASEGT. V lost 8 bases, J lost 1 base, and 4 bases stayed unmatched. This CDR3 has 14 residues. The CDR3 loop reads CASAPSGGTDTQYF. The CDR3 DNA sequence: TGTGCCAGCGCCCCTAGCGGGGGCACAGATACGCAGTATTTT.

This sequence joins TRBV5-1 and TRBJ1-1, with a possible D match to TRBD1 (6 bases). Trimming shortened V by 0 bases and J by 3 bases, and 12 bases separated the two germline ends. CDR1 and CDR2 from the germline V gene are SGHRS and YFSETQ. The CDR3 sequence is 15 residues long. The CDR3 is CASSLGWGRDTEAFF. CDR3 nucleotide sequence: TGCGCCAGCAGCTTGGGTTGGGGGCGCGACACTGAAGCTTTCTTT. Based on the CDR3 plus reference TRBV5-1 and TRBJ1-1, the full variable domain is KAGVTQTPRYLIKTRGQQVTLSCSPISGHRSVSWYQQTPGQGLQFLFEYFSETQRNKGNFPGRFSGRQFSNSRSEMNVSTLELGDSALYLCASSLGWGRDTEAFFGQGTRLTVV.

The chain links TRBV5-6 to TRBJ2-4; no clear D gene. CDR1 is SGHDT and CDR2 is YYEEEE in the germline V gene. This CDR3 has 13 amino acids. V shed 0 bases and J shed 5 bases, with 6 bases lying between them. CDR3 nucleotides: TGTGCCAGCAGCTTGGTTCAGGAAAACATTCAGTACTTC. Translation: CASSLVQENIQYF.

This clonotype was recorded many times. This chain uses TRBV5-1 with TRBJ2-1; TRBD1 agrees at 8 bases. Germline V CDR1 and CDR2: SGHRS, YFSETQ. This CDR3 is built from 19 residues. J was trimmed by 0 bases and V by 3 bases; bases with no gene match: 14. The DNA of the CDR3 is TGCGCCAGCAGCTCTGGGGCCTGGACAGGGCTGGGCTCCTACAATGAGCAGTTCTTC. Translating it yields CASSSGAWTGLGSYNEQFF. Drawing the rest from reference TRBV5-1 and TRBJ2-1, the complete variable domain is KAGVTQTPRYLIKTRGQQVTLSCSPISGHRSVSWYQQTPGQGLQFLFEYFSETQRNKGNFPGRFSGRQFSNSRSEMNVSTLELGDSALYLCASSSGAWTGLGSYNEQFFGPGTRLTVL.

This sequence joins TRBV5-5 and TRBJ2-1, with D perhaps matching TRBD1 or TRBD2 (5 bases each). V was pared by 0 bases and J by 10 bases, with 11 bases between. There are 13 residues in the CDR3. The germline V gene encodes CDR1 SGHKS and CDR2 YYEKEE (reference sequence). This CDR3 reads CASSLVGAVEQFF. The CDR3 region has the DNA TGTGCCAGCAGCTTGGTCGGGGCGGTCGAGCAGTTCTTC.

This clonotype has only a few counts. The CDR3 sequence is CASASNPGQGAFGYTF. In nucleotides, the CDR3 is TGCGCCAGCGCCTCAAATCCGGGACAGGGGGCGTTTGGCTACACCTTC. V is TRBV5-1 and J is TRBJ1-2, with 12 bases matching TRBD1. This CDR3 is built from 16 residues. V shed 7 bases, J shed 7 bases, and the junction held 14 bases outside the gene matches. Germline loops: CDR1 SGHRS, CDR2 YFSETQ.

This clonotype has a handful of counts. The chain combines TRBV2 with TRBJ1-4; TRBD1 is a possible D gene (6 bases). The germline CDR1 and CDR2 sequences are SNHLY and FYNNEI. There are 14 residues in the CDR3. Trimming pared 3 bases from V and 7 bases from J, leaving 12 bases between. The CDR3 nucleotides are TGTGCCAGCAGTGACGGTAGGGGGGGTGAAAAACTGTTTTTT. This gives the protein CASSDGRGGEKLFF.

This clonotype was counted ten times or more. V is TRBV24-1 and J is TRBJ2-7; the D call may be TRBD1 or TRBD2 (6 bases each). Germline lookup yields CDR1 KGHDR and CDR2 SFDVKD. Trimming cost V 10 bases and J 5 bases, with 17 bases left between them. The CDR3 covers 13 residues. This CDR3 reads CATSGGLGDEQYF. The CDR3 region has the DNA TGTGCCACTTCCGGGGGCTTGGGGGACGAGCAGTACTTC.

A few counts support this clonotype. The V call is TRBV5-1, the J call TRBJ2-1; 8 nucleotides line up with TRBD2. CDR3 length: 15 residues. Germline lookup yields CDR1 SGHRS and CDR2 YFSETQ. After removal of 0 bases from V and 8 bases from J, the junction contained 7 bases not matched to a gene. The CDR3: CASSLAPAGEDEQFF. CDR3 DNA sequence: TGCGCCAGCAGCTTGGCCCCAGCGGGAGAGGATGAGCAGTTCTTC.

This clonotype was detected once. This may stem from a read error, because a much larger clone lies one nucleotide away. In DNA form, the CDR3 reads TGTGCCAGCATGGGTAGCGGTAACACCGGGGAGCTGGTTTTT. This gives the protein CASMGSGNTGELVF. The chain recombines TRBV2 with TRBJ2-2, with a possible D match to TRBD2 (6 bases). Germline lookup yields CDR1 SNHLY and CDR2 FYNNEI. CDR3 length equals 14 residues. Based on the CDR3 plus reference TRBV2 and TRBJ2-2, the full variable domain is EPEVTQTPSHQVTQMGQEVILRCVPISNHLYFYWYRQILGQKVEFLVSFYNNEISEKSEIFDDQFSVERPDGSNFTLKIRSTKLEDSAMYFCASMGSGNTGELVFGEGSRLTVL.